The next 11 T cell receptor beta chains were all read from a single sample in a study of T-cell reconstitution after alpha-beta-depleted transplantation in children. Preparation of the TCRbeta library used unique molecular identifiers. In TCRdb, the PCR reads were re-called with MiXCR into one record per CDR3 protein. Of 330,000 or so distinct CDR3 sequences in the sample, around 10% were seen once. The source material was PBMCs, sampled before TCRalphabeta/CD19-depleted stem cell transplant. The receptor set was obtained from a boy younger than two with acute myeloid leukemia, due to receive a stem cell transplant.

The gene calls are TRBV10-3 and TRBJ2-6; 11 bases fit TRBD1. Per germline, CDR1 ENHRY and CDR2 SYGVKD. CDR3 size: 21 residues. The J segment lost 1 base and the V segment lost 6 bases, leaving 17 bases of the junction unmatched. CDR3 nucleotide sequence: TGTGCCATCAGCGAGGGACCCGTTGTCGGGACAGGGGGATCTGGGGCCAACGTCCTGACTTTC. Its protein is CAISEGPVVGTGGSGANVLTF.

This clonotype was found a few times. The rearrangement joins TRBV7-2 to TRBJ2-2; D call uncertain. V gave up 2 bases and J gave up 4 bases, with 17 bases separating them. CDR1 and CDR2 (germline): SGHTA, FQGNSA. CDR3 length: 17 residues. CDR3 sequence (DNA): TGTGCCAGCAGCTTAATCATCGCGCCAACTATCACCGGGGAGCTGTTTTTT. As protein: CASSLIIAPTITGELFF.

The CDR3 region is CASSSGQGPSYEQYF. CDR3 DNA sequence: TGTGCCAGCAGTTCGGGACAGGGGCCCTCCTACGAGCAGTACTTC. J is TRBJ2-7 and V is TRBV27, with TRBD1 matching 10 bases. J gave up 0 bases and V 4 bases, and 3 bases lay outside the gene matches. The CDR3 contains 15 residues. Germline CDR1 and CDR2: MNHEY and SMNVEV (reference sequence).

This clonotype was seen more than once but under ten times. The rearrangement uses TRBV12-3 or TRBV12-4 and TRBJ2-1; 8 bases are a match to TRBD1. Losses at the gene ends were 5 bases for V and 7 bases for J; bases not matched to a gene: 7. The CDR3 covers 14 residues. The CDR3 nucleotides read TGTGCCAGCAGTACGGACAGGGCGTTTAATGAGCAGTTCTTC. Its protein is CASSTDRAFNEQFF.

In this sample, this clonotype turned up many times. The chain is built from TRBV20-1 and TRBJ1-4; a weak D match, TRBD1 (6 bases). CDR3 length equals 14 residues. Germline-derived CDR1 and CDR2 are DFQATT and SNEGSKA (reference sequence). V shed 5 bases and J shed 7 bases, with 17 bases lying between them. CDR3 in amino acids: CSARRQVRGEKLFF. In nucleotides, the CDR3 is TGCAGTGCTCGTCGACAGGTCCGGGGTGAAAAACTGTTTTTT.

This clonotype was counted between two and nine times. In nucleotides, the CDR3 is TGTGCCATCAGTGAGCGGGAGGGACTCTATGGCTACACCTTC. Amino acid sequence: CAISEREGLYGYTF. This sequence joins TRBV10-3 and TRBJ1-2; a possible D gene is TRBD1 (5 bases). The CDR3 runs 14 residues. The germline gives CDR1 ENHRY, CDR2 SYGVKD. Trimming pared 2 bases from V and 4 bases from J, leaving 11 bases between.

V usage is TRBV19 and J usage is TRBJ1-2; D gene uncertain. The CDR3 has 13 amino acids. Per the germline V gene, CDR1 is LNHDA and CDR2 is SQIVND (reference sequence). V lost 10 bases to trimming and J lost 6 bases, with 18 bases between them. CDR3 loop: CATRRSAGDGYTF. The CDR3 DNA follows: TGTGCCACCAGAAGAAGCGCGGGCGATGGCTACACCTTC. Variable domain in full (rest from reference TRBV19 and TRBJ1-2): DGGITQSPKYLFRKEGQNVTLSCEQNLNHDAMYWYRQDPGQGLRLIYYSQIVNDFQKGDIAEGYSVSREKKESFPLTVTSAQKNPTAFYLCATRRSAGDGYTFGSGTRLTVV.

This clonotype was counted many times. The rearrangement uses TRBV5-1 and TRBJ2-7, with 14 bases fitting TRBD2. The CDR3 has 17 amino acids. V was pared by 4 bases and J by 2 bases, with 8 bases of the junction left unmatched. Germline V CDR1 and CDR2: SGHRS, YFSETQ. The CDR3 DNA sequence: TGCGCCAGCAGCACCGGACTAGCGGGAGGTTTAACCTACGAGCAGTACTTC. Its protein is CASSTGLAGGLTYEQYF.

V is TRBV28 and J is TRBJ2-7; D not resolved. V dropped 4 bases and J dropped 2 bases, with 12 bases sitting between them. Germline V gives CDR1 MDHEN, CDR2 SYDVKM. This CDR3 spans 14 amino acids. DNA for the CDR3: TGTGCCAGCAGTTGGAACTCCTGGCCCTACGAGCAGTACTTC. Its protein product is CASSWNSWPYEQYF.

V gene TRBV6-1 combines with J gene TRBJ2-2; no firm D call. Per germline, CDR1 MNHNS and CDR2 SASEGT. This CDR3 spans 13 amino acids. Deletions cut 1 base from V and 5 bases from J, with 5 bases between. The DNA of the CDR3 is TGTGCCAGCAGTGAAGGGTATACCGGGGAGCTGTTTTTT. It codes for CASSEGYTGELFF.

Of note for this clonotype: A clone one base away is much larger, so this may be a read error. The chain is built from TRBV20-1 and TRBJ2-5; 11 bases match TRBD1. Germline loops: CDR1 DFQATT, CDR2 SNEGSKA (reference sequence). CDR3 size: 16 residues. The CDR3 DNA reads TGCTGTGCTAGAGCCCCCTGGGACAGGGGGAGGGAGACCCAGTACTTC. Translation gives CCARAPWDRGRETQYF.